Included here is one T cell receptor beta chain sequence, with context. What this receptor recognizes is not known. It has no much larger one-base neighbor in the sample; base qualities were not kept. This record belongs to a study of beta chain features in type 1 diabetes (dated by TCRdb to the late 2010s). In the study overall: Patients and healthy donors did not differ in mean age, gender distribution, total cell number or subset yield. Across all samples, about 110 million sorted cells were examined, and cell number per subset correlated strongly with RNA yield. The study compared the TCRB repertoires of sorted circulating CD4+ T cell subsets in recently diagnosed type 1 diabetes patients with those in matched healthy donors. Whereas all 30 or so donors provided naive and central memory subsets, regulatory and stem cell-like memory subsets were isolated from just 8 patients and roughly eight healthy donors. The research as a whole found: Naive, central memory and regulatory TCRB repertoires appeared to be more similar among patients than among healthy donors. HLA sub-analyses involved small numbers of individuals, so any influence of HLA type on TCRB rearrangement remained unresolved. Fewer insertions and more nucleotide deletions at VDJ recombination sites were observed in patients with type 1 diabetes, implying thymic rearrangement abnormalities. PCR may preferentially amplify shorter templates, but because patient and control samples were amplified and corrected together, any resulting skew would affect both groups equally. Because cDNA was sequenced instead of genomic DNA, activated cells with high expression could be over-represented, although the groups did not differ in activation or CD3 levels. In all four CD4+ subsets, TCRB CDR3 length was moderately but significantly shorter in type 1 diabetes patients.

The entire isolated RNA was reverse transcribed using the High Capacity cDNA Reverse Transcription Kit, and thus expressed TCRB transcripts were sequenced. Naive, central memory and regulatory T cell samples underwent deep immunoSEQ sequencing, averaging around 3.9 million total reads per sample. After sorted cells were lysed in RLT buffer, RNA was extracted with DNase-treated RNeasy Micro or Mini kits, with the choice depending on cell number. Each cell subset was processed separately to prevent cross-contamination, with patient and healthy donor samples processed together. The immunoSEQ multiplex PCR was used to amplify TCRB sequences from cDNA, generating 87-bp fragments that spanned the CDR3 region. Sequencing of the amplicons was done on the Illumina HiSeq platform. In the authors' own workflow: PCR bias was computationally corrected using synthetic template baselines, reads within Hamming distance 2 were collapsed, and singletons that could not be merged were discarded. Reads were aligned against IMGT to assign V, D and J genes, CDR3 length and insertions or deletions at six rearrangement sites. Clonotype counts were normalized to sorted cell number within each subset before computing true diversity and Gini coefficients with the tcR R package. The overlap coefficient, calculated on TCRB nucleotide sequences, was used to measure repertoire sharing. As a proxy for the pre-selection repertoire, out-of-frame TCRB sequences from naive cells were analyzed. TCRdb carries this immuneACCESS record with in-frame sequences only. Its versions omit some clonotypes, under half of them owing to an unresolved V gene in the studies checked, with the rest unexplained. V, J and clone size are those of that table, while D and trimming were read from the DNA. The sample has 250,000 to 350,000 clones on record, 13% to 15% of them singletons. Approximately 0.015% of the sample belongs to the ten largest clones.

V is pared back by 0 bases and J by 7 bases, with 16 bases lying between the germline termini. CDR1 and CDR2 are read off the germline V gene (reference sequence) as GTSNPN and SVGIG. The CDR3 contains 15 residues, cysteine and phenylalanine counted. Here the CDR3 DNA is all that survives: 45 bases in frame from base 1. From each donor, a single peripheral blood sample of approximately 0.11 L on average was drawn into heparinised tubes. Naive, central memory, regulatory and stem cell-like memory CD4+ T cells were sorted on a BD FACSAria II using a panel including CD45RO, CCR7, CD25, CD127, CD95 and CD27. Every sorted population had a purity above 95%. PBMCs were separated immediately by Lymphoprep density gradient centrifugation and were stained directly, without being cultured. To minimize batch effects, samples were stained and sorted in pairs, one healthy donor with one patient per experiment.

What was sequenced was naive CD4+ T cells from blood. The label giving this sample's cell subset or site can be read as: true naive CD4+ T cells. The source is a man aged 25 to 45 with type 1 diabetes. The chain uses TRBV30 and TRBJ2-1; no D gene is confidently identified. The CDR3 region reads CAWSVLGSRGNEQFF. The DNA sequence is TGTGCCTGGAGTGTCCTTGGTAGCCGCGGTAATGAGCAGTTCTTC.